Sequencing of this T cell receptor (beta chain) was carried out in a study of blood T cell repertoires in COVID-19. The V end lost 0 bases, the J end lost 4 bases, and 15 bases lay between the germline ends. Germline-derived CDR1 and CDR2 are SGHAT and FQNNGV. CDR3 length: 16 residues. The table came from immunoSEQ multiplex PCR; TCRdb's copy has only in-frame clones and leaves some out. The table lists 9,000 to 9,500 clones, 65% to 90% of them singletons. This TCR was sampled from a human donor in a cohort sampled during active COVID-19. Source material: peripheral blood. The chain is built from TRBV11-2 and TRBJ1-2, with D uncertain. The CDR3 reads CASSLDPVEGGYGYTF. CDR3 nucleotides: TGTGCCAGCAGCTTAGACCCTGTGGAGGGCGGCTATGGCTACACCTTC.